These 31 T cell receptor beta chains were sequenced from one sample in a study of blood T cells in healthy people across ages. With a J-beta primer mix and a sample-barcoded 5' primer, a second PCR ran about 6 to 11 cycles. TCRdb ran MiXCR on the 5' RACE reads and lists one entry per CDR3 protein. The sample holds about 1,800,000 distinct CDR3 sequences, under 30% seen once. Sequenced: blood. The receptors come from a woman in her twenties or thirties in good health.

This clonotype has more than one count but fewer than ten. The chain joins TRBV6-5 to TRBJ2-7, with 14 positions matching TRBD2. This CDR3 comprises 16 residues. Germline values: CDR1 MNHEY, CDR2 SVGAGI. J was trimmed by 6 bases and V by 4 bases; bases with no gene match: 8. The CDR3 spells CASSSGTSGSSGEQYF. The CDR3 coding sequence is TGTGCCAGCAGTTCCGGGACTAGCGGGAGCTCGGGCGAGCAGTACTTC.

The chain carries TRBV7-2 and TRBJ2-3; 8 bases are a match to TRBD2. This CDR3 comprises 18 residues. V dropped 4 bases and J dropped 4; count of bases not matched to a gene: 16. Germline loops: CDR1 SGHTA, CDR2 FQGNSA. The DNA for the CDR3 is TGTGCCAGCAGCTCCCTGGGGTCAAGCGGGAGTGGCCCAGATACGCAGTATTTT. Amino acids: CASSSLGSSGSGPDTQYF. Using reference TRBV7-2 and TRBJ2-3 for the parts outside the CDR3, the full variable domain is GAGVSQSPSNKVTEKGKDVELRCDPISGHTALYWYRQSLGQGLEFLIYFQGNSAPDKSGLPSDRFSAERTGGSVSTLTIQRTQQEDSAVYLCASSSLGSSGSGPDTQYFGPGTRLTVL.

This clonotype showed up many times. The chain couples TRBV21-1 to TRBJ2-7. TRBV21-1 is designated a pseudogene. The CDR3 is made up of 8 amino acids. The CDR3 spells CAKGEQYF. CDR3 sequence (DNA): TGTGCCAAGGGAGAGCAGTACTTC.

This chain uses TRBV7-8 with TRBJ2-5; maybe TRBD2 (6 bases). The J call may be faulty, since TRBJ2-7 better matches the DNA end. CDR3 length equals 17 residues. Germline CDR1 is SGHVS and CDR2 is FQNEAQ. The CDR3 region has the DNA TGTGCCAGCAGCTTAGGGGCGGAGGGGCGAAACTATTACGAGCAGTACTTC. It is translated as CASSLGAEGRNYYEQYF.

The CDR3 reads CSARVPGVRNIQYF. In DNA, the CDR3 is TGCAGTGCTAGGGTCCCTGGGGTCAGGAACATTCAGTACTTC. The rearrangement uses TRBV20-1 and TRBJ2-4; D remains unclear. Germline V gene lookup returns CDR1 DFQATT and CDR2 SNEGSKA (reference sequence). The germline V and J ends were trimmed by 3 bases and 7 bases, with 16 bases remaining between them. The CDR3 has 14 amino acids.

The rearrangement links TRBV28 to TRBJ2-7; the match to TRBD1 covers 11 bases. The CDR3 covers 14 residues. Germline V lookup: CDR1 MDHEN, CDR2 SYDVKM. J gave up 8 bases and V 8 bases, and 11 bases lay outside the gene matches. The chain's CDR3 is CASFAGTGGLKQYF. The CDR3 region has the DNA TGTGCCAGCTTTGCAGGGACAGGGGGTTTAAAGCAGTACTTC. The full variable domain, in which reference TRBV28 and TRBJ2-7 provide the parts outside the CDR3, is DVKVTQSSRYLVKRTGEKVFLECVQDMDHENMFWYRQDPGLGLRLIYFSYDVKMKEKGDIPEGYSVSREKKERFSLILESASTNQTSMYLCASFAGTGGLKQYFGPGTRLTVT.

As regards this clonotype: A read error is possible here, since a much larger clone lies one base away. The rearrangement joins TRBV4-3 to TRBJ1-2, with 8 bases fitting TRBD1. Germline lookup yields CDR1 LGHNA and CDR2 YSLEER. The CDR3 covers 14 residues. CDR3 protein: CAGSQQDRGGGYTF. As DNA, the CDR3 is TGCGCCGGCAGCCAACAAGACAGGGGCGGGGGCTACACCTTC.

V usage is TRBV12-3 or TRBV12-4 and J usage is TRBJ2-5; D might be TRBD1 (5 bases). CDR3 length equals 14 residues. V was trimmed by 5 bases and J by 5 bases, leaving 15 bases between them. The CDR3 is CASSAQGPEETQYF. CDR3 DNA sequence: TGTGCCAGCAGTGCGCAGGGTCCGGAGGAGACCCAGTACTTC.

V and J are TRBV19 and TRBJ1-1; perhaps TRBD1 as D (5 bases). V gave up 6 bases and J gave up 4 bases, with 30 bases separating them. The length of the CDR3 is 19 residues. Germline V gene lookup returns CDR1 LNHDA and CDR2 SQIVND (reference sequence). This CDR3 reads CASRWVWAGPTAGRTEAFF. The CDR3 nucleotides read TGTGCCAGTAGATGGGTGTGGGCAGGGCCGACGGCCGGCCGCACTGAAGCTTTCTTT.

This clonotype occurred many times. The rearrangement links TRBV12-3 or TRBV12-4 to TRBJ2-5; 8 bases fit TRBD1. The junction had 3 bases not matched to a gene; V was cut back by 6 bases and J by 3 bases. The CDR3 has 13 amino acids. In nucleotides, the CDR3 is TGTGCCAGCAGCCGGGACAGGAAAGAGACCCAGTACTTC. This codes for CASSRDRKETQYF.

The gene calls are TRBV2 and TRBJ2-1; 7 nucleotides agree with TRBD1. This CDR3 spans 11 amino acids. CDR1 SNHLY and CDR2 FYNNEI come from the germline V gene. The trim removed 5 bases at V and 13 bases at J, leaving 5 bases unmatched. CDR3 nucleotides: TGTGCCAGCAGTCGACAGGGAGCTCAGTTCTTC. It encodes CASSRQGAQFF.

This clonotype was counted many times. This rearrangement joins TRBV7-2 to TRBJ2-7; 8 bases are a match to TRBD2. Per germline, CDR1 SGHTA and CDR2 FQGNSA. The CDR3 length is 14 residues. V was clipped by 7 bases and J by 6 bases; unmatched bases: 11. The CDR3 nucleotides read TGTGCCAGCACCTATTTTGCGGGAGGCGGCGAGCAGTACTTC. Translation: CASTYFAGGGEQYF.

The gene calls are TRBV25-1 and TRBJ2-3; perhaps TRBD1 as D (5 bases). The V end lost 7 bases, the J end lost 6 bases, and 11 bases lay between the germline ends. The CDR3 is 12 amino acids. CDR1 and CDR2 from the germline V gene are MGHDK and SYGVNS. The CDR3 here is CASTNQGDTQYF. CDR3 coding DNA: TGTGCCAGCACCAATCAGGGCGATACGCAGTATTTT.

The gene calls are TRBV6-2 or TRBV6-3 and TRBJ1-5; 8 bases line up with TRBD1. Losses at the gene ends were 11 bases for V and 0 bases for J; bases not matched to a gene: 6. Germline V CDR1 and CDR2: MNHEY, SVGEGT. The CDR3 sequence is 14 residues long. The CDR3 nucleotides read TGTGCCGGCTACAGGGGGTTTAGCAATCAGCCCCAGCATTTT. Its translation: CAGYRGFSNQPQHF.

V is TRBV24-1 and J is TRBJ1-2, with a possible D match to TRBD1 (5 bases). The CDR3 runs 14 residues. Trimming took 5 bases from V and 6 from J, leaving 15 bases between them. Germline V gene data show CDR1 as KGHDR and CDR2 as SFDVKD. The CDR3 DNA sequence: TGTGCCACCAGTGGCCCGGGCAGGGCACATGGCTACACCTTC. Its protein product is CATSGPGRAHGYTF.

This clonotype was recorded many times. The V call is TRBV15, the J call TRBJ2-3, with a weak D call TRBD2 (6 bases). This CDR3 is built from 13 residues. V was shortened by 5 bases and J by 6 bases, with 12 bases between the two germline ends. Germline CDR1 is LNHNV and CDR2 is YYDKDF (reference sequence). The CDR3 DNA sequence: TGTGCCACCAGCTTCTCGCTAGCGGATACGCAGTATTTT. It encodes CATSFSLADTQYF.

This clonotype was seen only a few times. The chain carries TRBV7-2 and TRBJ1-6; D not certain. Germline-derived CDR1 and CDR2 are SGHTA and FQGNSA. Trimming stripped 1 base from V and 6 bases from J, with 7 bases between. CDR3 size: 14 residues. The CDR3 nucleotides read TGTGCCAGCAGCTTAGTTTACCTTAATTCACCCCTCCACTTT. Protein product: CASSLVYLNSPLHF.

This clonotype is a singleton in its sample. A much larger clone sits a single nucleotide away, making a read error possible. The chain recombines TRBV12-5 with TRBJ2-1; no definite D call. CDR3 length: 11 amino acids. CDR1 and CDR2 from the germline V gene are LGHNT and FRNRAP. CDR3 amino acids: CASGLAGERFF. DNA for the CDR3: TGTGCTAGTGGTTTGGCGGGTGAGCGGTTCTTC. The full variable domain, with the rest looked up from reference TRBV12-5 and TRBJ2-1, is DARVTQTPRHKVTEMGQEVTMRCQPILGHNTVFWYRQTMMQGLELLAYFRNRAPLDDSGMPKDRFSAEMPDATLATLKIQPSEPRDSAVYFCASGLAGERFFGPGTRLTVL.

This clonotype has just a few counts. This sequence joins TRBV7-9 and TRBJ1-2; 8 bases map to TRBD1. This CDR3 is built from 16 residues. The V gene end was trimmed by 5 bases and the J gene end by 4 bases; junction bases not matched to a gene: 12. The germline V gene encodes CDR1 SEHNR and CDR2 FQNEAQ (reference sequence). The CDR3 spells CASSHVIGTGFYGYTF. CDR3 nucleotides: TGTGCCAGCAGCCATGTAATAGGGACAGGCTTCTATGGCTACACCTTC.

This clonotype was detected a few times. The V gene is TRBV5-1, the J gene TRBJ2-1; perhaps TRBD2 as D (5 bases). The J call may be in error: the DNA end matches TRBJ2-7 better. CDR3 length: 18 amino acids. Looked up from germline, CDR1 is SGHRS and CDR2 is YFSETQ. The CDR3 sequence: CAISPAQWERSSYNEQYF. The CDR3 bases are TGCGCCATCAGTCCAGCGCAATGGGAGCGGAGCTCCTACAATGAGCAGTACTTC.

The sample holds a few counts of this clonotype. The chain carries TRBV27 and TRBJ2-1; unclear D gene. The CDR3 runs 14 residues. Trimming shortened V by 9 bases and J by 0 bases, and 12 bases separated the two germline ends. CDR1 and CDR2 (germline): MNHEY, SMNVEV (reference sequence). The CDR3: CASALGTSYNEQFF. The CDR3 DNA reads TGTGCCAGTGCCTTAGGCACCTCCTACAATGAGCAGTTCTTC.

This clonotype has at least ten counts. This rearrangement joins TRBV7-6 to TRBJ2-7; the D gene is possibly TRBD1 (6 bases). The V and J ends lost 4 bases and 9 bases respectively, with 25 bases between them. In germline, CDR1 is SGHVS, CDR2 FNYEAQ. The CDR3 runs 16 residues. The CDR3 coding sequence is TGTGCCAGCAGCTCCTTCGGCAGGGGCGCGGCAGAGGTGCAGTACTTC. It codes for CASSSFGRGAAEVQYF.

This clonotype has only a few counts. V gene TRBV20-1 combines with J gene TRBJ2-7; TRBD2 aligns across 10 bases. Germline lookup yields CDR1 DFQATT and CDR2 SNEGSKA (reference sequence). V dropped 6 bases and J dropped 7; count of bases not matched to a gene: 18. This CDR3 region has 16 residues. The CDR3 sequence: CSAPALPGLATVEQYF. The CDR3 DNA is TGCAGTGCGCCCGCTCTCCCGGGACTAGCGACTGTGGAGCAGTACTTC.

A note on this clonotype: Its ends do not fully match the called genes, so a read error is possible. The chain combines TRBV5-1 with TRBJ2-2; D possibly corresponds to TRBD2 (5 bases). This CDR3 region has 14 residues. CDR1 and CDR2 from the germline V gene are SGHRS and YFSETQ. This CDR3 reads CASRLEVRVGELFF. In DNA form, the CDR3 reads TGCGCCAGCAGATTGGAGGTTCGAGTCGGGGAGCTGTTTTTT.

The CDR3 region is CASSLRGDHSPLHF. Written as DNA, the CDR3 is TGTGCCAGCAGTTTACGAGGAGACCATTCACCCCTCCACTTT. The genes are TRBV12-3 or TRBV12-4 and TRBJ1-6; D uncertain. Trimming pared 2 bases from V and 8 bases from J, leaving 10 bases between. The CDR3 is 14 amino acids.

This chain uses TRBV12-3 or TRBV12-4 with TRBJ1-2; D uncertain. The germline V and J ends were trimmed by 3 bases and 0 bases, with 8 bases remaining between them. The CDR3 contains 14 residues. CDR3 DNA sequence: TGTGCCAGCAGTTTCGGCGATACTAACTATGGCTACACCTTC. Its translation is CASSFGDTNYGYTF.

This clonotype has more than one count but fewer than ten. The rearrangement joins TRBV7-2 to TRBJ1-5, with D possibly TRBD1 on 6 matching bases. Germline assignment: CDR1 SGHTA and CDR2 FQGNSA. The CDR3 length is 15 residues. Trimming took 1 base from V and 4 from J, leaving 11 bases between them. CDR3: CASSLVGALNQPQHF. CDR3 sequence (DNA): TGTGCCAGCAGCTTAGTGGGGGCTTTGAATCAGCCCCAGCATTTT.

The chain has TRBV10-3 and TRBJ2-1; 8 bases align to TRBD1. Germline V lookup: CDR1 ENHRY, CDR2 SYGVKD. The ends lost 3 bases at V and 13 bases at J; junction bases unmatched: 14. The CDR3 is 15 amino acids. The CDR3 DNA reads as TGTGCCATCAGTGAAACGGGACAGGCACAAGAGACCCAGTTCTTC. Translation: CAISETGQAQETQFF.

The gene calls are TRBV30 and TRBJ2-1, with a possible D match to TRBD1 (5 bases). Germline V gives CDR1 GTSNPN, CDR2 SVGIG (reference sequence). Between the trimmed V and J ends, which lost 5 bases and 10 bases, there was a span of 18 bases. The length of the CDR3 is 13 residues. Here the CDR3 DNA reads TGTGCCTGGGCGTCCACTGGGGCCGGCGAGCAGTTCTTC. The encoded protein is CAWASTGAGEQFF. Filled out from reference TRBV30 and TRBJ2-1, the complete variable domain reads SQTIHQWPATLVQPVGSPLSLECTVEGTSNPNLYWYRQAAGRGLQLLFYSVGIGQISSEVPQNLSASRPQDRQFILSSKKLLLSDSGFYLCAWASTGAGEQFFGPGTRLTVL.

The sample holds a few counts of this clonotype. The chain carries TRBV20-1 and TRBJ2-1; TRBD2 aligns across 8 bases. V was clipped by 2 bases and J by 9 bases; unmatched bases: 12. This CDR3 has 15 residues. Germline-derived CDR1 and CDR2 are DFQATT and SNEGSKA (reference sequence). Written as DNA, the CDR3 is TGCAGTGCTAGAATGACCGGGACTAGGACTTTTGAGCAGTTCTTC. Residues: CSARMTGTRTFEQFF.

This clonotype appeared many times. The chain carries TRBV12-3 or TRBV12-4 and TRBJ2-5; the match to TRBD1 covers 7 bases. The CDR3 has 13 residues. Losses at the gene ends were 4 bases for V and 4 bases for J; bases not matched to a gene: 3. The CDR3 nucleotides read TGTGCCAGCAGTTCCCGGGACAGAGAGACCCAGTACTTC. This encodes CASSSRDRETQYF.